The 9 T cell receptor beta chains reported below all come from one sample, sequenced in a study of cytomegalovirus exposure and HLA in healthy donors. PCR used 60 Vbeta primers and 13 Jbeta primers. This table comes from immunoSEQ multiplex PCR, and its TCRdb copy is limited to in-frame clones, with some not included. The sample lists approximately 120,000 clones, approximately 80% seen once, with approximately 10% in the top ten. Sample: PBMCs. These receptor sequences come from a man in his forties or fifties in good health and CMV-seropositive.

This rearrangement joins TRBV5-1 to TRBJ1-3; TRBD1 matches at 8 bases. V gave up 0 bases and J gave up 0 bases; unmatched junction bases: 8. CDR1 is SGHRS, CDR2 YFSETQ, per germline. This CDR3 region has 18 residues. The CDR3 spells CASSLAAGGLFSGNTIYF. CDR3 in DNA: TGCGCCAGCAGCTTGGCGGCAGGGGGCCTCTTCTCTGGAAACACCATATATTTT.

This clone was counted a few times. The chain carries TRBV4-1 and TRBJ1-1; D ambiguous. This CDR3 comprises 15 residues. The V gene lost 0 bases and the J gene lost 2 bases, with 10 bases spanning the gap. The germline V gene encodes CDR1 MGHRA and CDR2 YSYEKL. In DNA, the CDR3 is TGCGCCAGCAGCCAAGATTCCAGGTTCAACACTGAAGCTTTCTTT. Its protein is CASSQDSRFNTEAFF.

J is TRBJ2-7 and V is TRBV7-6, with TRBD1 matching 11 bases. Germline V gene lookup returns CDR1 SGHVS and CDR2 FNYEAQ. V dropped 5 bases and J dropped 6; count of bases not matched to a gene: 3. The CDR3 consists of 13 residues. This CDR3 is CASSAGTGGEQYF. CDR3 sequence (DNA): TGTGCCAGCAGCGCCGGGACAGGGGGCGAGCAGTACTTC.

The chain joins TRBV7-9 to TRBJ2-7; possible D gene TRBD1, 6 bases. V was trimmed by 5 bases and J by 2 bases, leaving 13 bases between them. The CDR3 loop spans 14 amino acids. Germline CDR1 reads SEHNR; CDR2 reads FQNEAQ (reference sequence). The CDR3 nucleotides read TGTGCCAGCAGCGATGTACAGGGTACCTACGAGCAGTACTTC. It codes for CASSDVQGTYEQYF.

This chain joins TRBV5-1 and TRBJ2-2, with a weak D call TRBD2 (5 bases). The CDR3 is made up of 16 amino acids. V was pared by 5 bases and J by 4 bases, with 18 bases between. CDR1 is SGHRS and CDR2 is YFSETQ in the germline V gene. The CDR3 sequence: CASRPIPGSGTGELFF. The DNA for the CDR3 is TGCGCCAGCAGACCTATCCCGGGGTCGGGCACCGGGGAGCTGTTTTTT.

The J gene is TRBJ1-3, the V gene TRBV30; D might be TRBD1 (5 bases). The V and J ends lost 5 bases and 0 bases respectively, with 14 bases between them. Per germline, CDR1 GTSNPN and CDR2 SVGIG (reference sequence). This CDR3 region has 15 residues. This chain's CDR3 is CAWPSGRGSGNTIYF. The CDR3 nucleotides read TGTGCCTGGCCCAGTGGTAGGGGCTCTGGAAACACCATATATTTT.

DNA for the CDR3: TGTGCCAGCAGTTTACCAGGGTTCGAGCAGTACTTC. This translates into CASSLPGFEQYF. J is TRBJ2-7 and V is TRBV28, with D tentatively TRBD1 (5 bases). CDR1 is MDHEN and CDR2 is SYDVKM in the germline V gene. This CDR3 has 12 residues. Trimming stripped 2 bases from V and 6 bases from J, with 8 bases between. The whole variable domain, filled in from reference TRBV28 and TRBJ2-7, reads DVKVTQSSRYLVKRTGEKVFLECVQDMDHENMFWYRQDPGLGLRLIYFSYDVKMKEKGDIPEGYSVSREKKERFSLILESASTNQTSMYLCASSLPGFEQYFGPGTRLTVT.

The J gene is TRBJ1-4, the V gene TRBV2, with 9 bases matching TRBD1. The CDR3 extends over 13 amino acids. From germline, CDR1 is SNHLY and CDR2 FYNNEI. The V gene end was trimmed by 9 bases and the J gene end by 4 bases; junction bases not matched to a gene: 3. CDR3 nucleotides: TGTGCCAGATGGGACAGGGATAATGAAAAACTGTTTTTT. This sequence encodes CARWDRDNEKLFF.

The chain couples TRBV6-1 to TRBJ1-1; D is ambiguous. Germline CDR1 MNHNS, CDR2 SASEGT. CDR3 length: 12 residues. V was clipped by 6 bases and J by 1 base, with 6 bases between them. DNA for the CDR3: TGTGCCAGCAGCCCACAGAACACTGAAGCTTTCTTT. The encoded protein is CASSPQNTEAFF.